The 27 T cell receptor beta chains listed next were all sequenced from one sample in a study of OX40 agonist ivuxolimab in advanced cancers. Only in-frame clones appear in the TCRdb table, and some are missing; sequencing was by immunoSEQ multiplex PCR. The sample yields over 50,000 clones, over 75% seen once. The specimen comprised CD4+ or CD8+ T cells sorted from blood, sampled in a trial of the OX40 agonist ivuxolimab. The receptors were gathered from an adult with an advanced solid tumor such as melanoma, head and neck, liver or kidney cancer.

This clone was counted a few times. The chain recombines TRBV28 with TRBJ1-2, with unresolved D. Germline CDR1 and CDR2: MDHEN and SYDVKM. Trimming pared 6 bases from V and 1 base from J, leaving 9 bases between. The CDR3 sequence is 13 residues long. The CDR3 DNA reads as TGTGCCAGCAGCCCAGACGATAACTATGGCTACACCTTC. This gives the protein CASSPDDNYGYTF.

This chain joins TRBV5-1 and TRBJ2-7; D remains unclear. This CDR3 has 12 amino acids. Germline lookup yields CDR1 SGHRS and CDR2 YFSETQ. Trimming pared 0 bases from V and 3 bases from J, leaving 4 bases between. The DNA of the CDR3 is TGCGCCAGCAGCTTGGTAGGCTACGAGCAGTACTTC. Translating it yields CASSLVGYEQYF.

The chain couples TRBV6-1 to TRBJ2-7; D is unclear. Trimming took off 2 bases at V and 3 bases at J, with 2 bases between the two ends. CDR1 MNHNS and CDR2 SASEGT come from the germline V gene. The CDR3 runs to 11 residues. The CDR3 bases are TGTGCCAGCAGTGAAAACTACGAGCAGTACTTC. It is translated as CASSENYEQYF.

This clone has just a few counts. This chain connects TRBV4-2 to TRBJ1-2; D ambiguous. This CDR3 has 15 amino acids. The germline V and J ends were trimmed by 0 bases and 3 bases, with 11 bases remaining between them. Germline CDR1 LGHNA, CDR2 YNFKEQ. The CDR3 region has the DNA TGTGCCAGCAGCCAAGAGGCGGAGAGTCACTATGGCTACACCTTC. It translates to CASSQEAESHYGYTF.

V and J are TRBV27 and TRBJ2-3, with D unresolved. Trimming removed 5 bases at V and 2 bases at J, with 5 bases between. The germline gives CDR1 MNHEY, CDR2 SMNVEV (reference sequence). The CDR3 is 12 amino acids. This CDR3 is CASSPPTDTQYF. The CDR3 DNA follows: TGTGCCAGCAGTCCCCCCACAGATACGCAGTATTTT.

The genes are TRBV6-1 and TRBJ2-6, with a tentative D call TRBD1 (5 bases). V was trimmed by 5 bases and J by 0 bases, leaving 8 bases between them. Germline V CDR1 and CDR2: MNHNS, SASEGT. The CDR3 runs to 15 residues. CDR3 in DNA: TGTGCCAGCAGTATCGACAGCTCTGGGGCCAACGTCCTGACTTTC. Protein: CASSIDSSGANVLTF.

J is TRBJ2-1 and V is TRBV28, with 13 positions matching TRBD2. Germline V lookup: CDR1 MDHEN, CDR2 SYDVKM. There are 16 residues in the CDR3. With V trimmed by 5 bases and J by 10 bases, 11 bases remained unmatched. CDR3 residues: CASSRTGTSGIQEQFF. CDR3 sequence (DNA): TGTGCCAGCAGTCGCACCGGGACTAGCGGGATTCAGGAGCAGTTCTTC.

The CDR3 is CASSPTGTSSYNEQFF. CDR3 nucleotides: TGCGCCAGCAGCCCTACGGGGACTAGTTCCTACAATGAGCAGTTCTTC. J is TRBJ2-1 and V is TRBV4-3; TRBD2 matches at 8 bases. Germline V gene lookup returns CDR1 LGHNA and CDR2 YSLEER. The CDR3 loop spans 16 amino acids. V was clipped by 4 bases and J by 1 base; unmatched bases: 6.

The chain is built from TRBV19 and TRBJ1-4; 7 nucleotides match TRBD1. The CDR3 sequence is 14 residues long. After removal of 5 bases from V and 5 bases from J, the junction contained 5 bases not matched to a gene. CDR1 and CDR2 from the germline V gene are LNHDA and SQIVND (reference sequence). The CDR3 region is CASSLRDSNEKLFF. CDR3 DNA sequence: TGTGCCAGTAGTCTCCGGGACAGCAATGAAAAACTGTTTTTT.

The chain couples TRBV4-3 to TRBJ2-7, with 10 nucleotides matching TRBD1. The CDR3 contains 15 residues. Germline-derived CDR1 and CDR2 are LGHNA and YSLEER. Trimming cost V 0 bases and J 2 bases; bases outside gene matches: 1. The CDR3 protein is CASSQEGQGAYEQYF. CDR3 nucleotide sequence: TGCGCCAGCAGCCAAGAAGGACAGGGGGCCTACGAGCAGTACTTC.

The CDR3: CASSIGGETSGIGDTQYF. The DNA for the CDR3 is TGTGCCAGTAGTATCGGTGGAGAGACTAGCGGGATTGGGGATACGCAGTATTTT. The chain uses TRBV19 and TRBJ2-3; 11 nucleotides align to TRBD2. V dropped 3 bases and J dropped 6; count of bases not matched to a gene: 14. Germline assignment: CDR1 LNHDA and CDR2 SQIVND (reference sequence). The CDR3 spans 18 residues.

Worth noting for this clone: Distinct nucleotide sequences in the sample also encode this CDR3. CDR3 nucleotide sequence: TGTGCCAGCAGTTACTCGACAGGGGGATACGAGCAGTACTTC. Protein product: CASSYSTGGYEQYF. The V gene is TRBV6-6, the J gene TRBJ2-7, with 9 bases fitting TRBD1. This CDR3 has 14 residues. Germline CDR1 and CDR2: MNHNY and SVGAGI (reference sequence). V dropped 0 bases and J dropped 4; count of bases not matched to a gene: 1.

The chain combines TRBV6-5 with TRBJ1-1, with D possibly TRBD1 on 6 matching bases. With 4 bases removed from V and 6 bases from J, the gap between germline ends came to 9 bases. The CDR3 consists of 12 residues. Per the germline V gene, CDR1 is MNHEY and CDR2 is SVGAGI. The CDR3 nucleotides are TGTGCCAGCAGTTTAGGGGGATCTGAAGCTTTCTTT. This gives the protein CASSLGGSEAFF.

This chain's CDR3 is CASSQDRLVNTEAFF. In DNA, the CDR3 is TGCGCCAGCAGCCAAGATCGGTTGGTGAACACTGAAGCTTTCTTT. The gene calls are TRBV4-3 and TRBJ1-1, with no clear D. There are 15 residues in the CDR3. Germline V gene sequence: CDR1 LGHNA, CDR2 YSLEER. Trimming removed 0 bases from V and 0 bases from J, with 8 bases in between.

This CDR3 reads CASSLLLVGVGELFF. The CDR3 DNA follows: TGTGCCAGCAGCTTATTGCTAGTCGGGGTCGGGGAGCTGTTTTTT. The chain is built from TRBV7-2 and TRBJ2-2; a weak D match, TRBD2 (5 bases). The CDR3 covers 15 residues. From germline, CDR1 is SGHTA and CDR2 FQGNSA. Trimming took 2 bases from V and 7 from J, leaving 14 bases between them.

This sequence joins TRBV5-1 and TRBJ2-7, with 10 bases matching TRBD2. CDR3 length: 15 residues. The junction had 5 bases not matched to a gene; V was cut back by 5 bases and J by 0 bases. Germline V gene data show CDR1 as SGHRS and CDR2 as YFSETQ. For the CDR3, the DNA is TGCGCCAGCAGTCGGACTAGCGGAAGCTCCTACGAGCAGTACTTC. Its translation: CASSRTSGSSYEQYF.

This chain connects TRBV28 to TRBJ2-3, with 7 bases matching TRBD1. J was trimmed by 1 base and V by 5 bases; bases with no gene match: 9. From germline, CDR1 is MDHEN and CDR2 SYDVKM. This CDR3 region has 16 residues. This CDR3 reads CASSLLGGQGTDTQYF. The CDR3 DNA is TGTGCCAGCAGTCTCCTCGGCGGACAGGGCACAGATACGCAGTATTTT.

The J gene is TRBJ2-1, the V gene TRBV7-8; 9 nucleotides align to TRBD2. Germline assignment: CDR1 SGHVS and CDR2 FQNEAQ. The CDR3 is made up of 15 amino acids. V shed 2 bases, J shed 4 bases, and the junction held 3 bases outside the gene matches. In DNA form, the CDR3 reads TGTGCCAGCAGCTTAACTAGCGGGTATTACAATGAGCAGTTCTTC. It yields the protein CASSLTSGYYNEQFF. The full variable domain, in which reference TRBV7-8 and TRBJ2-1 provide the parts outside the CDR3, is GAGVSQSPRYKVAKRGQDVALRCDPISGHVSLFWYQQALGQGPEFLTYFQNEAQLDKSGLPSDRFFAERPEGSVSTLKIQRTQQEDSAVYLCASSLTSGYYNEQFFGPGTRLTVL.

The genes are TRBV7-9 and TRBJ2-1; tentative D call: TRBD2 (6 bases). Trimming cost V 7 bases and J 0 bases, with 16 bases left between them. The germline V gene has CDR1 SEHNR and CDR2 FQNEAQ (reference sequence). The CDR3 is 16 residues long. CDR3 DNA sequence: TGTGCCAGCACCGGAGCGGGCCGGAGCTCCTACAATGAGCAGTTCTTC. Translation: CASTGAGRSSYNEQFF.

The chain employs TRBV7-9 and TRBJ2-2; the D is unclear. Germline CDR1 and CDR2: SEHNR and FQNEAQ (reference sequence). Trimming removed 5 bases from V and 2 bases from J, with 9 bases in between. This CDR3 comprises 14 residues. The CDR3 DNA follows: TGTGCCAGCAGCCTGGTCGTAAACACCGGGGAGCTGTTTTTT. Translating it yields CASSLVVNTGELFF.

V and J are TRBV27 and TRBJ2-4, with 7 bases lining up with TRBD1. The ends lost 5 bases at V and 8 bases at J; junction bases unmatched: 6. The germline V gene has CDR1 MNHEY and CDR2 SMNVEV (reference sequence). The CDR3 runs to 13 residues. The CDR3 here is CASSPNQGDIQYF. The DNA of the CDR3 is TGTGCCAGCAGTCCAAATCAGGGGGACATTCAGTACTTC.

The chain carries TRBV7-9 and TRBJ2-7, with TRBD1 matching 9 bases. Germline-derived CDR1 and CDR2 are SEHNR and FQNEAQ (reference sequence). The length of the CDR3 is 15 residues. V trimming: 5 bases; J trimming: 2 bases; junction bases outside the gene matches: 7. The CDR3 spells CASSLGTGIAYEQYF. CDR3 bases: TGTGCCAGCAGCCTCGGGACAGGGATCGCCTACGAGCAGTACTTC.

The chain carries TRBV27 and TRBJ1-1; no definite D call. V lost 7 bases, J lost 1 base, and 10 bases lay in between. CDR1 and CDR2 (germline): MNHEY, SMNVEV (reference sequence). This CDR3 spans 13 amino acids. The CDR3 loop reads CASTPDGNTEAFF. CDR3 in DNA: TGTGCCAGCACCCCCGATGGGAACACTGAAGCTTTCTTT.

The V gene is TRBV10-1, the J gene TRBJ2-5; tentatively, D is TRBD2 (5 bases). Germline assignment: CDR1 WNHNN and CDR2 SYGVQD (reference sequence). This CDR3 has 17 amino acids. V lost 7 bases and J lost 2, with 23 bases in between. CDR3 in amino acids: CASKRSREVAAQETQYF. Written as DNA, the CDR3 is TGCGCCAGCAAAAGATCCCGGGAAGTGGCGGCTCAAGAGACCCAGTACTTC.

The chain employs TRBV4-1 and TRBJ2-7, with D possibly TRBD1 on 5 matching bases. V dropped 0 bases and J dropped 4 bases, with 16 bases sitting between them. CDR3 length: 16 residues. Germline V gene lookup returns CDR1 MGHRA and CDR2 YSYEKL. The CDR3 region is CASSQDRITSGYEQYF. The CDR3 coding sequence is TGCGCCAGCAGCCAAGACAGGATCACCTCAGGGTACGAGCAGTACTTC.

The gene calls are TRBV6-1 and TRBJ2-3, with TRBD1 identical over 8 bases. V dropped 3 bases and J dropped 4; count of bases not matched to a gene: 6. The CDR3 extends over 15 amino acids. Germline CDR1 is MNHNS and CDR2 is SASEGT. CDR3 amino acids: CASSESAGGADTQYF. CDR3 nucleotide sequence: TGTGCCAGCAGTGAGTCCGCAGGGGGCGCAGATACGCAGTATTTT.

The chain is built from TRBV25-1 and TRBJ1-2; D may be TRBD1 (6 bases). The V and J ends lost 8 bases and 8 bases respectively, with 18 bases between them. The CDR3 has 13 amino acids. From germline, CDR1 is MGHDK and CDR2 SYGVNS. CDR3 residues: CASGPGGLEGYTF. The CDR3, as DNA: TGTGCCAGCGGTCCGGGGGGCCTGGAGGGCTACACCTTC.